These 15 T cell receptor beta chains were sequenced from one sample in a study of response to subunit inactivated influenza vaccine. TCRdb redid the calling of the RT-PCR reads with MiXCR, one entry per CDR3 protein. The repertoire holds 500,000 to 550,000 distinct CDR3 sequences, with approximately 24% as singletons. This sample was also put to use in a study of T cells expressing NK-cell markers. This second study notes: UMI-tagged 5'RACE template switching yielded the TCR beta cDNA.

The sequencing used CD4+ T cells sorted from PBMCs, collected less than 13 days after vaccination. The receptors come from a man aged 50 to 59 who received an inactivated influenza vaccine.

The chain uses TRBV24-1 and TRBJ2-1; TRBD2 aligns across 13 bases. The CDR3 sequence is 18 residues long. From germline, CDR1 is KGHDR and CDR2 SFDVKD. Trimming at V came to 4 bases and at J to 2 bases, leaving 7 bases not matched to a gene. The CDR3, as DNA: TGTGCCACCAGTGACACGACTAGCGGGAGGCCCCCCTACAATGAGCAGTTCTTC. This encodes CATSDTTSGRPPYNEQFF.

V is TRBV6-1 and J is TRBJ1-1; 9 bases match TRBD1. CDR3 length: 14 amino acids. Germline loops: CDR1 MNHNS, CDR2 SASEGT. V was pared by 7 bases and J by 1 base, with 4 bases of the junction left unmatched. CDR3: CASKPGQGNTEAFF. The CDR3 coding sequence is TGTGCCAGCAAACCGGGACAGGGGAACACTGAAGCTTTCTTT.

The chain carries TRBV15 and TRBJ2-2; 11 bases match TRBD2. The V and J ends lost 1 base and 8 bases, in that order; junction bases with no gene match: 15. The CDR3 runs to 19 residues. Germline CDR1 and CDR2: LNHNV and YYDKDF (reference sequence). CDR3 sequence: CATSRVGRASGRYTGELFF. CDR3 sequence (DNA): TGTGCCACCAGCAGAGTTGGACGTGCTAGCGGGAGGTATACTGGGGAGCTGTTTTTT. Variable domain in full (rest from reference TRBV15 and TRBJ2-2): DAMVIQNPRYQVTQFGKPVTLSCSQTLNHNVMYWYQQKSSQAPKLLFHYYDKDFNNEADTPDNFQSRRPNTSFCFLDIRSPGLGDTAMYLCATSRVGRASGRYTGELFFGEGSRLTVL.

The rearrangement uses TRBV6-2 or TRBV6-3 and TRBJ2-2; maybe TRBD2 (5 bases). Trimming removed 3 bases from V and 7 bases from J, with 24 bases in between. There are 18 residues in the CDR3. Germline V gene lookup returns CDR1 MNHEY and CDR2 SVGEGT. This chain's CDR3 is CASSYGRLMTPGNGELFF. For the CDR3, the DNA is TGTGCCAGCAGTTATGGGCGCCTGATGACACCCGGGAACGGGGAGCTGTTTTTT.

This clonotype was counted between two and nine times. The rearrangement joins TRBV7-2 to TRBJ2-1; 13 bases are shared with TRBD2. Germline assignment: CDR1 SGHTA and CDR2 FQGNSA. This CDR3 region has 16 residues. V shed 5 bases and J 8 bases; nucleotides not matched to a gene: 9. In DNA, the CDR3 is TGTGCCAGCAGCGGAACTAGCGGGGGGGCAAATTATGAGCAGTTCTTC. It translates to CASSGTSGGANYEQFF.

Many counts were recorded for this clonotype. This sequence joins TRBV10-3 and TRBJ2-1; 9 bases are a match to TRBD2. The CDR3 loop spans 16 amino acids. V dropped 4 bases and J dropped 9; count of bases not matched to a gene: 13. Per germline, CDR1 ENHRY and CDR2 SYGVKD. In nucleotides, the CDR3 is TGTGCCATCAGTGGGAATAGCGGGAGAGAGATCGGTGAGCAGTTCTTC. Its protein product is CAISGNSGREIGEQFF.

The rearrangement links TRBV11-1 to TRBJ2-1; TRBD2 matches 7 bases. Germline CDR1 and CDR2: SGHAT and FQDESV (reference sequence). V trimming: 5 bases; J trimming: 1 base; junction bases outside the gene matches: 5. CDR3 length: 15 amino acids. CDR3 DNA: TGTGCCAGCAGCGTGACTAGCCAGTCCTACAATGAGCAGTTCTTC. Amino acid sequence: CASSVTSQSYNEQFF. The full variable domain, in which reference TRBV11-1 and TRBJ2-1 provide the parts outside the CDR3, is EAEVAQSPRYKITEKSQAVAFWCDPISGHATLYWYRQILGQGPELLVQFQDESVVDDSQLPKDRFSAERLKGVDSTLKIQPAELGDSAMYLCASSVTSQSYNEQFFGPGTRLTVL.

This clonotype is large (0.1 to 1%) by share. The J gene is TRBJ1-5, the V gene TRBV11-2, with a possible D match to TRBD1 (5 bases). V dropped 5 bases and J dropped 4 bases, with 9 bases sitting between them. CDR1 is SGHAT and CDR2 is FQNNGV in the germline V gene. CDR3 length equals 13 residues. The CDR3: CASSQDMNQPQHF. CDR3 in DNA: TGTGCCAGCAGCCAGGACATGAATCAGCCCCAGCATTTT.

This sequence joins TRBV6-2 or TRBV6-3 and TRBJ2-3; D is undetermined. Trimming removed 3 bases from V and 5 bases from J, with 9 bases in between. This CDR3 is 13 amino acids long. Germline V lookup: CDR1 MNHEY, CDR2 SVGEGT. The CDR3 sequence is CASSYDTQDTQYF. In nucleotides, the CDR3 is TGTGCCAGCAGTTATGACACTCAAGATACGCAGTATTTT.

The chain joins TRBV20-1 to TRBJ2-5, with 8 positions matching TRBD2. This CDR3 region has 17 residues. Germline CDR1 and CDR2: DFQATT and SNEGSKA (reference sequence). With 3 bases clipped from V and 3 bases from J, the junction kept 15 bases outside the gene matches. The CDR3 nucleotides read TGCAGTGCTAGGGGGACCCTGGGCGGGGGGACCAAAGAGACCCAGTACTTC. Protein product: CSARGTLGGGTKETQYF.

The chain recombines TRBV14 with TRBJ2-1, with D maybe TRBD2 (6 bases). Deletions cut 0 bases from V and 15 bases from J, with 12 bases between. Germline CDR1 is SGHDN and CDR2 is FVKESK. The CDR3 has 12 amino acids. The CDR3 sequence: CASSQEGRDRFF. Here the CDR3 DNA reads TGTGCCAGCAGCCAAGAGGGGCGGGACCGGTTCTTC.

The gene calls are TRBV11-3 and TRBJ2-1; D might be TRBD1 or TRBD2, each matching 6 bases. Trimming pared 0 bases from V and 5 bases from J, leaving 14 bases between. This CDR3 comprises 16 residues. Per the germline V gene, CDR1 is SGHNT and CDR2 is YENEEA. CDR3 sequence (DNA): TGTGCCAGCAGCTTAGATGGGGGGCCGAGGAACAATGAGCAGTTCTTC. This encodes CASSLDGGPRNNEQFF.

V is TRBV11-2 and J is TRBJ1-1; TRBD1 matches 10 bases. The length of the CDR3 is 14 residues. Germline V gives CDR1 SGHAT, CDR2 FQNNGV. J was trimmed by 6 bases and V by 4 bases; bases with no gene match: 5. CDR3 DNA sequence: TGTGCCAGCAGCTCTGGGGGGACAGGGGCTGAAGCTTTCTTT. This translates into CASSSGGTGAEAFF.

The V call is TRBV7-6, the J call TRBJ2-5; no clear D. V was pared by 4 bases and J by 1 base, with 13 bases between. The CDR3 runs 15 residues. CDR1 and CDR2 from the germline V gene are SGHVS and FNYEAQ. This chain's CDR3 is CASSSQANLQETQYF. The CDR3 DNA reads TGTGCCAGCAGCTCCCAAGCTAACCTCCAAGAGACCCAGTACTTC.

This clonotype was detected a few times. V gene TRBV12-3 or TRBV12-4 combines with J gene TRBJ2-3, with D perhaps TRBD1 (6 bases). The CDR3 runs 13 residues. V shed 6 bases and J shed 4 bases, with 11 bases lying between them. Here the CDR3 reads CASRVQGSDTQYF. The CDR3 bases are TGTGCCAGCAGGGTACAGGGTTCAGATACGCAGTATTTT.